This TCR beta chain is drawn from a study of blood T cell repertoires in COVID-19. Per the study methods: Scientists estimated how many nucleated cells there were by amplifying reference gene primers. Produced via immunoSEQ multiplex PCR; TCRdb's table is partial and in-frame only. The DNA was the basis for D and trimming; V, J and clone size are from that table. The sample yields just over 300,000 clones, around 90% seen once. Trimming left V 6 bases short and J 5 bases short, with 11 bases between. The CDR3 has 13 residues. Ages ranged from about 18 to 89 years, with residence in about 24 US areas. Participant reports of clinical history set cohort assignment. This clone was observed many times.

The sequencing sample was made of PBMCs or T cells enriched from blood (not recorded which). The V gene is TRBV12-3 or TRBV12-4, the J gene TRBJ1-5; no reliable D call. The sequence was collected from a woman younger than 30 with acute COVID-19. The CDR3 spells CASRFRWDQPQHF. The CDR3 DNA reads as TGTGCCAGCAGGTTCAGGTGGGATCAGCCCCAGCATTTT.